Below, 16 T cell receptor beta chains from the same sample are listed, as sequenced in a study of human CD8 memory T cell subsets. UMI-labeled 5' RACE was the method by which TCR beta libraries were made. TCRdb reprocessed the 5' RACE reads, keeping one entry per CDR3 protein, no DNA. Its clone listing holds more than 6,000 distinct CDR3 sequences. TPEX cells were early memory CD8+ T cells (CCR7+ PD-1+ TIGIT+) that had exhausted-like traits. The sample was CD8+ T cells from PBMCs. The receptors come from a human donor in good health.

This rearrangement joins TRBV6-2 or TRBV6-3 to TRBJ2-7; checking the TCRdb D call of TRBD1 is not possible without DNA. The germline CDR1 and CDR2 sequences are MNHEY and SVGEGT. The CDR3 is made up of 13 amino acids. The CDR3 is CASSFSQGYEQYF.

The chain uses TRBV13 and TRBJ2-1; TCRdb's D gene call, TRBD2, goes unchecked for lack of DNA. Germline V gene sequence: CDR1 PRHDT, CDR2 FYEKMQ (reference sequence). CDR3 length: 18 residues. CDR3 sequence reads: CASSPPPRLADSYNEQFF.

This chain connects TRBV27 to TRBJ1-1; TCRdb calls TRBD1, which cannot be checked without DNA. The CDR3 runs to 14 residues. Germline CDR1 is MNHEY and CDR2 is SMNVEV (reference sequence). CDR3 region: CASSTFRVNTEAFF.

This clonotype shows up as medium-sized (0.01 to 0.1%) by frequency. The chain employs TRBV20-1 and TRBJ1-1. There are 15 residues in the CDR3. Germline CDR1 is DFQATT and CDR2 is SNEGSKA (reference sequence). The CDR3 protein is CSARSVLNSNTEAFF.

The rearrangement joins TRBV27 to TRBJ2-2. Germline loops: CDR1 MNHEY, CDR2 SMNVEV (reference sequence). The CDR3 totals 12 residues. The CDR3 spells CASSPQTGELFF.

The chain couples TRBV5-1 to TRBJ2-3; checking the TCRdb D call of TRBD2 is not possible without DNA. Germline CDR1 is SGHRS and CDR2 is YFSETQ. The CDR3 covers 14 residues. CDR3 in amino acids: CASSSSVRADTQYF.

This clonotype shows up as medium-sized by frequency. The rearrangement joins TRBV10-1 to TRBJ2-7; TCRdb designates TRBD1, a call that cannot be tested without DNA. The CDR3 runs to 16 residues. From germline, CDR1 is WNHNN and CDR2 SYGVQD (reference sequence). This CDR3 reads CASSDGAGRDSYEQYF.

The rearrangement uses TRBV4-1 and TRBJ2-7; the TCRdb D gene call, TRBD1, has no DNA to confirm it. Germline V gives CDR1 MGHRA, CDR2 YSYEKL. The CDR3 totals 15 residues. This CDR3 reads CASSQGAGGAYEQYF.

The rearrangement uses TRBV9 and TRBJ1-1. CDR3 length: 14 residues. CDR1 and CDR2 (germline): SGDLS, YYNGEE. This CDR3 reads CASSVDSSEEEAFF.

The chain has TRBV5-1 and TRBJ2-2. From germline, CDR1 is SGHRS and CDR2 YFSETQ. The CDR3 is 15 residues long. The CDR3 sequence is CASSLGLDQWGELFF.

The CDR3 region is CASSLSMTDTQYF. The rearrangement uses TRBV7-3 and TRBJ2-3. The CDR3 consists of 13 residues. CDR1 SGHTA and CDR2 FQGTGA come from the germline V gene.

V and J are TRBV14 and TRBJ2-2. Per germline, CDR1 SGHDN and CDR2 FVKESK. This CDR3 spans 13 amino acids. CDR3: CASVGLGTGELFF.

The rearrangement uses TRBV3-1 and TRBJ2-7; the D gene TCRdb calls, TRBD1, cannot be checked with no DNA. Germline values: CDR1 LGHDT, CDR2 YNNKEL (reference sequence). This CDR3 region has 15 residues. The CDR3 loop is CASSEADSLSYEQYF.

J is TRBJ2-7 and V is TRBV2. Per the germline V gene, CDR1 is SNHLY and CDR2 is FYNNEI. This CDR3 is 15 amino acids long. This CDR3 reads CASSEADGSSYEQYF.

This clonotype is classed as medium-sized (0.01 to 0.1%) by frequency. The rearrangement uses TRBV27 and TRBJ2-1; without DNA, the TCRdb call of TRBD1 cannot be checked. The V gene's germline CDR1 is MNHEY and CDR2 SMNVEV (reference sequence). CDR3 size: 15 residues. CDR3 region: CASSLMVGAYNEQFF.

The V gene is TRBV27, the J gene TRBJ2-7; TCRdb names TRBD1, which stays unverified in the absence of DNA. Germline loops: CDR1 MNHEY, CDR2 SMNVEV (reference sequence). The CDR3 has 15 residues. The CDR3 protein is CASSLRGGGVYEQYF.